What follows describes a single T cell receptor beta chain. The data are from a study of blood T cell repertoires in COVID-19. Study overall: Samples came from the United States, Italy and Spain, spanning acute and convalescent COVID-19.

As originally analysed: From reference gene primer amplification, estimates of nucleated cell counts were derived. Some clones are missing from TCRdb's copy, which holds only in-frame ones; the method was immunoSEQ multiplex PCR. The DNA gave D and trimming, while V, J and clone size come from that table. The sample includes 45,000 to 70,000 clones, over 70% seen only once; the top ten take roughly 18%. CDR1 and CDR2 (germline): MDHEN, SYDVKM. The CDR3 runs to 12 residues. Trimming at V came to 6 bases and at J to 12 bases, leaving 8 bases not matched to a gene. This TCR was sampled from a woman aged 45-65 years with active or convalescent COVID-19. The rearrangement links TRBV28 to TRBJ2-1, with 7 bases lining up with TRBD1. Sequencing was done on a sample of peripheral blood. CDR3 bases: TGTGCCAGCAGACGTCGACAGGGCGGGCAGTTCTTC. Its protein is CASRRRQGGQFF.